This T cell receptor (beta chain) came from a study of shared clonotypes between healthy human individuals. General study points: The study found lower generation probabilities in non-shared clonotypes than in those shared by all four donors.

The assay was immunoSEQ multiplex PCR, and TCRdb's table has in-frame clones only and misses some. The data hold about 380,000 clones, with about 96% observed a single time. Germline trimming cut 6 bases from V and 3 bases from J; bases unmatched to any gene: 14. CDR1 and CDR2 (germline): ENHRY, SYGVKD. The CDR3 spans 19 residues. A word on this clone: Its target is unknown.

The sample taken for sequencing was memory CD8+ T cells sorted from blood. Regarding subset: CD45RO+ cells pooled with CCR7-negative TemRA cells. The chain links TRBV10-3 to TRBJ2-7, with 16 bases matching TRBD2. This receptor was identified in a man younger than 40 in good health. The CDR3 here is CAISRGTSGRAGALYEQYF. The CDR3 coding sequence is TGTGCCATCAGCCGGGGGACTAGCGGGAGGGCCGGTGCCCTCTACGAGCAGTACTTC.